The present T cell receptor beta chain was sequenced within a study of T cells in localized non-small cell lung cancer (dated by TCRdb to the early 2020s). Study-wide context: The study examined T cell repertoires in roughly 240 patients with early-stage NSCLC and compared tumors with uninvolved tumor-adjacent lungs. All 250 or so NSCLC patients in the cohort were treatment-naive and had localized lung tumors that were resected. A mean age of roughly 64 years was recorded for the NSCLC patients, of whom more than 120 were male and over 100 were female.

Uninvolved adjacent lung was taken at least 2 cm from the tumor margin and confirmed free of atypia by two independent pathologists. At diagnosis, tumor, uninvolved tumor-adjacent lung and peripheral blood were collected and then preserved as a mix of FFPE and fresh-frozen material. This clone occurred a few times. Which antigen it targets is not known. Within one base of it there is no much larger clone, and no base qualities were kept. The immunoSEQ Assay was used to sequence TCR beta CDR3 regions from DNA. Per the authors' processing: T cell density was computed as TCR beta template counts normalized to usable DNA estimated by amplifying housekeeping genes. Richness was estimated with the preseqR package, extrapolating to 400,000 templates for PBMC samples and 120,000 templates for tissue samples. Clonality was defined as one minus Pielou's evenness. Tissue-enriched TCRs were identified through differential abundance testing performed on productive amino-acid clonotypes, with a minimum total count of 5 and an alpha of 0.1. The Jaccard Index and the Morisita Overlap Index were used to measure repertoire overlap between compartments. TCR beta CDR3s were clustered by GLIPH together with public tetramer-defined viral CDR3s, and at least three viral sequences plus V-gene enrichment were required for viral motifs. Drawn from immuneACCESS, this table holds only the in-frame rearrangements with V and J called that TCRdb kept. Clones are partly lost; checked studies trace under half to an unresolved V gene and leave the rest unexplained. That table furnishes V, J and clone size, whereas the DNA furnished D and trimming. For this sample there are around 1,800 clones; around 21% appear just once. Together, the top ten hold more than 20% of the sample.

Overall study outcomes, separate from this receptor: Higher blood T cell density associated with longer overall survival, while higher adjacent-lung clonality associated with shorter survival. Because the study design was exploratory, TCR variables were selected using unadjusted p-values without false-discovery rate correction. Because multi-region tumor sequencing was not performed, intratumor heterogeneity could not be ruled out. The highest T cell clonality was observed in uninvolved tumor-adjacent lung, where clonality exceeded that of tumor, suggesting that antigenic responses were more focused in uninvolved tumor-adjacent lung. A median of 57 of the top 100 tumor clones were detected in paired uninvolved adjacent lung, and some 29 of these tumor clones were also found among the top 100 clones of the paired uninvolved adjacent lung.

The source material was normal lung tissue next to the tumor, sampled before any cancer treatment. The receptor was derived from a man aged 40 to 75 with stage III lung adenocarcinoma.

CDR3 protein: CASTSGRGHSQFF. In nucleotides, the sequence is TGTGCCAGCACCTCGGGACGGGGCCATAGTCAGTTCTTC. The V and J segments used are TRBV12-5 and TRBJ2-1; the D gene could be either TRBD1 or TRBD2, each agreeing at 5 bases. Taken from the germline V gene, the CDR1 and CDR2 loops are LGHNT and FRNRAP. Measured from the cysteine to the phenylalanine, the CDR3 is 13 residues long. Kept here is only the CDR3 DNA, which spans 39 bases and is read in frame from base 1.